The T cell receptor beta chain described here comes from a study of OX40 agonist ivuxolimab in advanced cancers. Study at large: Enrolled patients in dose escalation had cancers that were hepatocellular carcinoma, melanoma, renal cell or head and neck cancer. Findings of the study overall: Expanded clones tended on average to be more numerous among CD8+ T cells than CD4+. No antigen was identified for the clonally expanded peripheral T cells. At doses 0.1 to 3.0 mg/kg, CD4+ and CD8+ clones expanded.

This CDR3 is 17 amino acids long. The V gene lost 5 bases and the J gene lost 0 bases, with 16 bases spanning the gap. CDR1 MDHEN and CDR2 SYDVKM come from the germline V gene. Some clones are missing from TCRdb's copy, which holds only in-frame ones; the method was immunoSEQ multiplex PCR. Of almost 80,000 clones in the sample, roughly 80% were seen once. In the case of this clone: Its specificity is unknown.

This TCR was recovered from an adult with an advanced solid tumor such as melanoma, head and neck, liver or kidney cancer. This chain uses TRBV28 with TRBJ2-2; tentative D call: TRBD1 (6 bases). The input for sequencing was CD4+ or CD8+ T cells sorted from blood, taken in a trial of the OX40 agonist ivuxolimab. The CDR3 DNA reads TGTGCCAGCAGTCTAGGTTGGGGGCACGCGAACACCGGGGAGCTGTTTTTT. Amino acid sequence: CASSLGWGHANTGELFF.